One sample yielded the 13 T cell receptor beta chains listed below, sequenced in a study of beta chain features in type 1 diabetes. Study-level points and caveats: Shortening of TCRB CDR3s, moderate but significant, appeared in all four CD4+ subsets of Type 1 diabetes patients.

Expressed TCRB transcripts were sequenced, since all the RNA that had been isolated was reverse transcribed. Some clones are missing from TCRdb's copy, which holds only in-frame ones; the method was immunoSEQ multiplex PCR. The data show some 700,000 clones, over 10% seen once. Their cognate antigens are unknown. The sequencing input was naive CD4+ T cells from blood. These receptors were taken from a man between 18 and 35 years old with type 1 diabetes.

The chain recombines TRBV10-3 with TRBJ2-2, with 9 bases lining up with TRBD1. The CDR3 is 15 amino acids. Germline V CDR1 and CDR2: ENHRY, SYGVKD. V trimming: 10 bases; J trimming: 2 bases; junction bases outside the gene matches: 8. The CDR3: CATAPGQGNTGELFF. CDR3 sequence (DNA): TGTGCCACCGCTCCGGGACAGGGTAACACCGGGGAGCTGTTTTTT.

The chain links TRBV28 to TRBJ1-2, with 11 positions matching TRBD1. Trimming removed 5 bases from V and 8 bases from J; junction bases left unmatched: 4. This CDR3 region has 13 residues. Germline V gene sequence: CDR1 MDHEN, CDR2 SYDVKM. CDR3 sequence: CASSGQGALGYTF. The CDR3 nucleotides read TGTGCCAGCAGTGGACAGGGGGCCTTGGGCTACACCTTC.

This chain joins TRBV2 and TRBJ2-7, with D possibly matching TRBD1 (6 bases). This CDR3 has 14 residues. Germline V gene sequence: CDR1 SNHLY, CDR2 FYNNEI. The V gene lost 6 bases and the J gene lost 3 bases, with 15 bases spanning the gap. The CDR3: CASRPGTLVYEQYF. Written as DNA, the CDR3 is TGTGCCAGCAGGCCCGGGACACTGGTCTACGAGCAGTACTTC.

This chain uses TRBV5-1 with TRBJ2-2; no definite D call. CDR3 length: 17 residues. Germline CDR1 is SGHRS and CDR2 is YFSETQ. The V end lost 7 bases, the J end lost 0 bases, and 19 bases lay between the germline ends. The CDR3 DNA follows: TGCGCCAGCTGCCGTTTTGTGGACCCCGCGAACACCGGGGAGCTGTTTTTT. Residues: CASCRFVDPANTGELFF.

The chain recombines TRBV4-1 with TRBJ1-1, with TRBD1 matching over 7 bases. From germline, CDR1 is MGHRA and CDR2 YSYEKL. This CDR3 spans 17 amino acids. J was trimmed by 0 bases and V by 0 bases; bases with no gene match: 7. The CDR3, as DNA: TGCGCCAGCAGCCAAGATGGGACAGCCGCGATGAACACTGAAGCTTTCTTT. As protein: CASSQDGTAAMNTEAFF.

The CDR3 spells CASSGTEAFF. Here the CDR3 DNA reads TGTGCCAGCAGCGGCACTGAAGCTTTCTTT. The chain carries TRBV9 and TRBJ1-1; D is uncertain. The CDR3 covers 10 residues. Trimming left V 3 bases short and J 4 bases short, with 1 base between. Per germline, CDR1 SGDLS and CDR2 YYNGEE.

Comment on this clone: The CDR3 does not close with the conserved phenylalanine or tryptophan, likely indicating a read error. The DNA is omitted, as the CDR3 cannot be located on it reliably, and the CDR3 follows TCRdb's listing. The chain is built from TRBV5-4 and TRBJ1-4; the table gives TRBD1 as D, unverified against the DNA. The CDR3 adds up to 12 amino acids, both ends counted. Germline V gene sequence: CDR1 SGHNT, CDR2 YYREEE (reference sequence). This CDR3 is CASSLSGLTPSL.

This clone was seen more than once but under ten times. This chain connects TRBV4-2 to TRBJ2-1; TRBD2 is a possible D gene (5 bases). The ends were cut back, 1 base at V and 7 bases at J, with 11 bases in the middle. CDR3 length: 14 residues. Germline V gene lookup returns CDR1 LGHNA and CDR2 YNFKEQ. In nucleotides, the CDR3 is TGTGCCAGCAGCCAAGGTACGGGGAGTAATGAGCAGTTCTTC. Protein sequence: CASSQGTGSNEQFF.

The CDR3 here is CASTAAGSLFYGYTF. The DNA for the CDR3 is TGTGCCAGCACAGCCGCTGGTTCACTGTTCTATGGCTACACCTTC. The rearrangement links TRBV14 to TRBJ1-2; D gene ambiguous. V lost 7 bases to trimming and J lost 4 bases, with 19 bases between them. CDR3 size: 15 residues. Germline values: CDR1 SGHDN, CDR2 FVKESK.

The chain carries TRBV11-3 and TRBJ2-1; D is perhaps TRBD1 (5 bases). V shed 1 base and J shed 3 bases, with 10 bases lying between them. CDR1 SGHNT and CDR2 YENEEA come from the germline V gene. The CDR3 contains 15 residues. The CDR3 DNA reads as TGTGCCAGCAGCTTAGGACAGAACTTCTACAATGAGCAGTTCTTC. Translated: CASSLGQNFYNEQFF.

There are a few counts of this clone. This chain uses TRBV10-3 with TRBJ2-5; TRBD1 matches at 7 bases. V lost 6 bases and J lost 1; bases outside the gene matches: 8. The CDR3 consists of 15 residues. Germline CDR1 is ENHRY and CDR2 is SYGVKD. The CDR3 DNA reads as TGTGCCATCAGAGGGACAGTTAATTCCCAAGAGACCCAGTACTTC. This codes for CAIRGTVNSQETQYF.

On this clone: The sample contains more than one DNA sequence encoding this CDR3. The chain uses TRBV5-1 and TRBJ2-5, with 7 bases that match TRBD1. Germline loops: CDR1 SGHRS, CDR2 YFSETQ. This CDR3 has 14 amino acids. V was clipped by 2 bases and J by 2 bases; unmatched bases: 3. The CDR3 DNA is TGCGCCAGCAGCTTACAGGGGATTCAAGAGACCCAGTACTTC. The encoded protein is CASSLQGIQETQYF. The full variable domain, in which reference TRBV5-1 and TRBJ2-5 provide the parts outside the CDR3, is KAGVTQTPRYLIKTRGQQVTLSCSPISGHRSVSWYQQTPGQGLQFLFEYFSETQRNKGNFPGRFSGRQFSNSRSEMNVSTLELGDSALYLCASSLQGIQETQYFGPGTRLLVL.

This clone was found a few times. The sample holds other DNA sequences that translate to the same CDR3. This chain links TRBV30 with TRBJ2-5; D uncertain. Germline CDR1 is GTSNPN and CDR2 is SVGIG (reference sequence). The CDR3 covers 11 residues. Trimming shortened V by 4 bases and J by 5 bases, and 8 bases separated the two germline ends. CDR3 sequence (DNA): TGTGCCTGGACCCCTGCGGAGACCCAGTACTTC. Translating it yields CAWTPAETQYF. Full variable domain (missing parts from reference TRBV30 and TRBJ2-5): SQTIHQWPATLVQPVGSPLSLECTVEGTSNPNLYWYRQAAGRGLQLLFYSVGIGQISSEVPQNLSASRPQDRQFILSSKKLLLSDSGFYLCAWTPAETQYFGPGTRLLVL.